The 2 T cell receptor beta chains in this list originate from one sample, sequenced in a study of regulatory T cells in long-lasting Graves disease. CDR3 regions were amplified by Arm-PCR using iRepertoire HTBI primers to build TCR beta libraries. TCRdb itself ran the multiplex PCR reads through MiXCR, one entry per CDR3 protein. The sample records 250,000 to 400,000 distinct CDR3 sequences, over 15% being singletons. Time point given: newly diagnosed GD, antithyroid drugs for less than 3 months. Generation of the TCR library employed RNA extracted from PBMCs. The sample in question was peripheral blood mononuclear cells (PBMCs), obtained at new diagnosis, from a patient treated with antithyroid drugs. The receptors derive from a female donor with Graves disease.

This clonotype appeared many times. J is TRBJ2-3 and V is TRBV20-1, with D tentatively TRBD2 (5 bases). Trimming removed 3 bases at V and 2 bases at J, with 9 bases between. The CDR3 is 13 amino acids. Per germline, CDR1 DFQATT and CDR2 SNEGSKA (reference sequence). The CDR3, as DNA: TGCAGTGCTAGGAGGGCTACCACAGATACGCAGTATTTT. This encodes CSARRATTDTQYF.

In this sample, this clonotype turned up a few times. At one boundary the junction diverges from the germline segment, which might be a read error. The chain uses TRBV7-6 and TRBJ2-5; the match to TRBD2 covers 8 bases. The CDR3 is made up of 14 amino acids. Germline values: CDR1 SGHVS, CDR2 FNYEAQ. CDR3 nucleotides: TGTGCCGGCAGCGCCAGCGGGGGTAGTGAGACCCAGTACTTC. Amino acids: CAGSASGGSETQYF.